Described below is a single T cell receptor beta chain sequence and its context. What it recognizes is unknown. These data are taken from a study of T cell responses to AZD1222 COVID-19 vaccine. Notes on the study in general: Distributed over spike, vaccine-associated CD4 TCRs predominated at 160-218 and 743-854. The donor cohort was predominantly white British with a female majority, and clonal diversity may have been underestimated. Repertoire sampling was restricted to post-peak T cell response timepoints.

The method was immunoSEQ multiplex PCR; TCRdb's version includes in-frame clones alone and lacks a portion of them. The sample records tens of thousands of clones, roughly 90% being singletons. The V and J ends lost 0 bases and 5 bases, in that order; junction bases with no gene match: 11. Germline CDR1 is SGHTA and CDR2 is FQGTGA. This CDR3 has 18 residues. This clonotype originated in an adult who received the AZD1222 COVID-19 vaccine. Specimen: peripheral blood, collected 28 days after the second AZD1222 dose. The chain joins TRBV7-3 to TRBJ2-4; 9 bases align to TRBD1. The CDR3 sequence: CASSLTPAGTGRQNIQYF. CDR3 DNA: TGTGCCAGCAGCTTAACGCCCGCCGGGACAGGGCGGCAAAACATTCAGTACTTC.